What follows is one TCR beta chain and its context. Its antigen remains unidentified. This sample stems from a study of shared clonotypes between healthy human individuals. Terminally differentiated effector memory CD45RA+ cells were left out of the naive CD8 fraction, which was CD45RO-negative and positively selected for CCR7. Clones were sequenced by immunoSEQ multiplex PCR, and TCRdb holds only the in-frame ones, with some missing. Found here are around 550,000 clones, approximately 95% of them singletons; the top ten hold about 0.11%. Regarding the study as a whole: In the sorted subsets, rarefaction showed sequencing was incomplete despite large depth.

The trim removed 8 bases at V and 0 bases at J, leaving 6 bases unmatched. The CDR3 is made up of 14 amino acids. Germline values: CDR1 WSHSY, CDR2 SAAADI. This chain links TRBV10-2 with TRBJ2-7; 8 nucleotides line up with TRBD2. The material sequenced was naive CD8+ T cells sorted from blood. The TCR sequence derives from a woman aged 25 to 39 in good health. Written as DNA, the CDR3 is TGCGCCAGCGCTACTAGCGGCCGCTCCTACGAGCAGTACTTC. Amino acids: CASATSGRSYEQYF.